This T cell receptor (beta chain) comes out of a study of T cells in Graves' hyperthyroidism and ophthalmopathy. Broader study findings: Ophthalmopathy cases were set apart from stable hyperthyroidism by a 13 V-J model.

In the case of this clonotype: Its cognate antigen is unknown.

Germline V gene data show CDR1 as SGHDN and CDR2 as FVKESK. The CDR3 extends over 16 amino acids. Trimming removed 4 bases at V and 7 bases at J, with 20 bases between. RNA transcripts gave rise to amplified TCR beta CDR3 regions. The study used the HTBI primer set for a first-round RT-PCR of the TCR CDR3. TCRdb re-called the multiplex PCR reads with MiXCR, one entry per CDR3 protein. Of roughly 500,000 distinct CDR3 sequences in the sample, 40% to 55% were seen once. The sequencing sample was made of peripheral blood or thyroid tissue (not recorded which). The V and J genes are TRBV14 and TRBJ1-5, with D possibly TRBD1 on 6 matching bases. This clonotype originated in an adult woman with Graves' disease, either hyperthyroidism or ophthalmopathy (not recorded which). CDR3 amino acids: CASSPPGHPKEQPQHF. The DNA for the CDR3 is TGTGCCAGCAGCCCCCCGGGACACCCCAAGGAGCAGCCCCAGCATTTT. The variable domain in full, completed from reference TRBV14 and TRBJ1-5, reads EAGVTQFPSHSVIEKGQTVTLRCDPISGHDNLYWYRRVMGKEIKFLLHFVKESKQDESGMPNNRFLAERTGGTYSTLKVQPAELEDSGVYFCASSPPGHPKEQPQHFGDGTRLSIL.